The T cell receptor beta chain under discussion was sequenced for a study of human T cells and chemical hapten exposure. Study at large: The study traced per-sample TCR yield variation mainly to small differences in pooled library volumes.

Study results and limitations: With DPC sensitization, TCRs exceeding 1 in 1000 frequency showed no change.

This clonotype was found many times. The antigen remains undetermined. Individual cDNA molecules each carried unique molecular identifiers attached by the library. In the study's own analysis: Sample-level TCR yields exhibited a median of around 100,000, with a range of 23,224 to 690,600. TCRdb ran MiXCR on the RACE reads and lists one entry per CDR3 protein. TCRdb, not the authors, supplied the V and J calls. Among 130,000 or so distinct CDR3 sequences, 8.5% to 9.5% were seen once, and the ten largest hold 1.5% to 2%. Sample time point: healthy volunteer bleed at 2 weeks. Extraction yielded total RNA from whole blood (unfractionated). V was shortened by 4 bases and J by 5 bases, with 11 bases between the two germline ends. The V gene's germline CDR1 is SGHVS and CDR2 FNYEAQ. The CDR3 sequence is 13 residues long.

The source material was whole blood. This TCR derives from a male donor in good health. Some clones in this sample may be carry-over from other donors' samples. The rearrangement links TRBV7-6 to TRBJ2-5; D might be TRBD1 or TRBD2, each matching 5 bases. CDR3 region: CASSSDRGETQYF. CDR3 nucleotide sequence: TGTGCCAGCAGCTCCGACAGAGGGGAGACCCAGTACTTC.